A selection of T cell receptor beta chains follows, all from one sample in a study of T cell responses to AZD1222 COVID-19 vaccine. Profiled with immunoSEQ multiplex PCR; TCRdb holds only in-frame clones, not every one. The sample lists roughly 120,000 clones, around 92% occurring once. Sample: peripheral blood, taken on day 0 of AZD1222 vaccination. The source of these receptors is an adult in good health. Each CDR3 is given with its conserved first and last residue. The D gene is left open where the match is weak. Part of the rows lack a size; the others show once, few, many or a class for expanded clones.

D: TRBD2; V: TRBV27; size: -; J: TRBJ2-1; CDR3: CASSFRLAGVFLKEQFF; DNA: TGTGCCAGCAGTTTTAGGCTAGCGGGAGTGTTCCTAAAGGAGCAGTTCTTC
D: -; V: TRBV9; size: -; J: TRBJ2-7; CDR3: CASTRTGSSSYEQYF; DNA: TGTGCCAGCACCCGAACAGGGAGTAGCTCCTACGAGCAGTACTTC
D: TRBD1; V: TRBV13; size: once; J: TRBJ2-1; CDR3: CASSLTQGGRYNEQFF; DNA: TGTGCCAGCAGCCTAACACAGGGGGGCCGTTACAATGAGCAGTTCTTC
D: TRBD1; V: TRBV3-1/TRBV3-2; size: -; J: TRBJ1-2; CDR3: CASTPEGALIGYTF; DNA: TGTGCCAGCACCCCCGAGGGGGCTTTAATCGGCTACACCTTC
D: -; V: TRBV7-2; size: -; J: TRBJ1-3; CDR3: CASSLGGLTAGNTIYF; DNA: TGTGCCAGCAGCTTAGGGGGATTGACTGCTGGAAACACCATATATTTT
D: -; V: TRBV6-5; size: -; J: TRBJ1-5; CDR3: CASSGQTGPQHF; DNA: TGTGCCAGCAGCGGACAAACTGGACCCCAGCATTTT
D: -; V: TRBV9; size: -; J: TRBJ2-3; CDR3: CASSVYRGGTDTQYF; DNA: TGTGCCAGCAGCGTGTACAGGGGGGGAACAGATACGCAGTATTTT
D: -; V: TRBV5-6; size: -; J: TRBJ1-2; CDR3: CASSLNRDGYTF; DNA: TGTGCCAGCAGCTTGAACAGGGACGGCTACACCTTC
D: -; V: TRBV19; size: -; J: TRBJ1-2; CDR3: CASSISRAGYGYTF; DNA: TGTGCCAGTAGTATCTCTAGGGCTGGCTATGGCTACACCTTC
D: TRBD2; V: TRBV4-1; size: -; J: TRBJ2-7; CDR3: CASSQGSGGTSYEQYF; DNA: TGCGCCAGCAGCCAAGGAAGCGGGGGGACTTCCTACGAGCAGTACTTC
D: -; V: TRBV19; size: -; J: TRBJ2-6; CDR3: CASSIDPGTGANVLTF; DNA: TGTGCCAGTAGTATAGATCCGGGTACAGGGGCCAACGTCCTGACTTTC
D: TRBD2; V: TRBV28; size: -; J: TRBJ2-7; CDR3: CASSPLREGQNEQYF; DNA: TGTGCCAGCAGTCCCCTTCGGGAGGGCCAGAACGAGCAGTACTTC
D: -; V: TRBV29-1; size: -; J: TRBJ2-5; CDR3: CSVKRETQYF; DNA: TGCAGCGTCAAACGGGAGACCCAGTACTTC
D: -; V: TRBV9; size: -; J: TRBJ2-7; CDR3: CASSGPGHSSYEQYF; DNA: TGTGCCAGCAGCGGTCCGGGACACTCGTCCTACGAGCAGTACTTC
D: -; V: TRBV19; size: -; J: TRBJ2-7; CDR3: CASSISAGAYEQYF; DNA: TGTGCCAGTAGTATTTCCGCAGGCGCCTACGAGCAGTACTTC
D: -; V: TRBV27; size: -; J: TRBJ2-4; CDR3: CASSDPSLAKNIQYF; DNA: TGTGCCAGCAGTGACCCAAGCCTAGCCAAAAACATTCAGTACTTC
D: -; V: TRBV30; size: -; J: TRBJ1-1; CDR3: CAWSYRPGGIEAFF; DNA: TGTGCCTGGAGTTACAGGCCGGGGGGGATTGAAGCTTTCTTT
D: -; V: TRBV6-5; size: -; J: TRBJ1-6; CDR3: CASSRTGLIDSPLHF; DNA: TGTGCCAGCAGTAGAACAGGGTTGATTGATTCACCCCTCCACTTT
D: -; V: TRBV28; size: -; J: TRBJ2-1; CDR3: CASSFQGSNEQFF; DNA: TGTGCCAGCAGTTTTCAGGGGTCAAATGAGCAGTTCTTC
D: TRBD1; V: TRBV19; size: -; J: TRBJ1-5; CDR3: CASNNDRGSQPQHF; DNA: TGTGCCAGTAATAATGACAGGGGGTCCCAGCCCCAGCATTTT
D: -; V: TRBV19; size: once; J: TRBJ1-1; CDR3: CASSDGVANTEAFF; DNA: TGTGCCAGTAGTGATGGGGTAGCGAACACTGAAGCTTTCTTT
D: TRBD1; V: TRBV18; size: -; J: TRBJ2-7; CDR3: CASSLGQGPYEQYF; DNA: TGTGCCAGCTCACTTGGACAGGGACCCTACGAGCAGTACTTC
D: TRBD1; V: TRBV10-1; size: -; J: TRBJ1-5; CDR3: CAILNRGNQPQHF; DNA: TGCGCCATCCTAAACAGGGGAAATCAGCCCCAGCATTTT
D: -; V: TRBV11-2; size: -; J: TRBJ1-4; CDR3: CASSSRLEGQVEKLFF; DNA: TGTGCCAGCAGCTCCCGACTGGAGGGCCAAGTCGAAAAACTGTTTTTT
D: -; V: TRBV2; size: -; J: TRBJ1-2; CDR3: CASLAGNYGYTF; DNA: TGTGCCAGCCTCGCAGGGAACTATGGCTACACCTTC
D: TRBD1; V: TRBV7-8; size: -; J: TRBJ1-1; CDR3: CASSFGTGGVTEAFF; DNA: TGTGCCAGCAGCTTCGGGACAGGCGGGGTCACTGAAGCTTTCTTT
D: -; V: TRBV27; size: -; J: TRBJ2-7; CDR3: CASGIDGYEQYF; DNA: TGTGCCAGCGGTATCGACGGCTACGAGCAGTACTTC
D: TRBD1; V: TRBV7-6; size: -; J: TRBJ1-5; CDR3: CASSLNPGGDDQPQHF; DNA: TGTGCCAGCAGCTTAAACCCAGGGGGGGACGATCAGCCCCAGCATTTT
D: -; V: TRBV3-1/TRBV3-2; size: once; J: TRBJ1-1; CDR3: CASSQENRRAFF; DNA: TGTGCCAGCAGCCAAGAAAACAGGCGAGCTTTCTTT
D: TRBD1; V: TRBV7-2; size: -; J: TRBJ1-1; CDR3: CASSFRQGKNTEAFF; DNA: TGTGCCAGCAGCTTCCGACAGGGGAAGAACACTGAAGCTTTCTTT
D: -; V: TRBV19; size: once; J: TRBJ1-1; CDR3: CASSIPLGDPQNTEAFF; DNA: TGTGCCAGTAGTATTCCGTTGGGGGACCCTCAGAACACTGAAGCTTTCTTT
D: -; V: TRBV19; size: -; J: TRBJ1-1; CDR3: CASSPRGRGNTEAFF; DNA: TGTGCCAGTAGTCCCCGGGGGCGGGGGAACACTGAAGCTTTCTTT
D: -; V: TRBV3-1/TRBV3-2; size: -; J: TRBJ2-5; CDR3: CASSQVLSSSETQYF; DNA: TGTGCCAGCAGCCAAGTGTTGTCTAGCTCGGAGACCCAGTACTTC
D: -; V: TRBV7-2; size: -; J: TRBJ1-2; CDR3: CASSLEVRGFNYGYTF; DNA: TGTGCCAGCAGCTTGGAAGTGAGGGGTTTTAACTATGGCTACACCTTC
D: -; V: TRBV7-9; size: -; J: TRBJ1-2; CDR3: CASSLGGIENYGYTF; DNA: TGTGCCAGCAGCTTAGGTGGGATTGAGAACTATGGCTACACCTTC
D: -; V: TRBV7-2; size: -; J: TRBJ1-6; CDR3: CASSYKGDSNNSPLHF; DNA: TGTGCCAGCAGCTATAAAGGAGACAGCAATAATTCACCCCTCCACTTT
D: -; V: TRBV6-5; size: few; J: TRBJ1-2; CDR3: CASSWRRIGYGYTF; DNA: TGTGCCAGCAGTTGGAGACGAATAGGCTATGGCTACACCTTC
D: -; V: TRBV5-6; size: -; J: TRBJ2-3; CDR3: CASSLGGARLTDTQYF; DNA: TGTGCCAGCAGCTTAGGGGGGGCACGACTCACAGATACGCAGTATTTT
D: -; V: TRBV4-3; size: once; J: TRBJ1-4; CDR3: CASSQDWGRDLPEKLFF; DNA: TGCGCCAGCAGCCAAGATTGGGGCAGGGACCTCCCCGAAAAACTGTTTTTT
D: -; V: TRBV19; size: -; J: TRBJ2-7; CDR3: CASSIVRGYEQYF; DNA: TGTGCCAGTAGTATAGTTAGGGGTTACGAGCAGTACTTC
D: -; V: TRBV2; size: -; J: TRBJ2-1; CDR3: CASSPLAEYWQFF; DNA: TGTGCCAGCTCCCCCTTAGCAGAATATTGGCAGTTCTTC
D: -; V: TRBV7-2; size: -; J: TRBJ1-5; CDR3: CASSLGVGFGNQPQHF; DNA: TGTGCCAGCAGCTTAGGAGTGGGATTCGGTAATCAGCCCCAGCATTTT
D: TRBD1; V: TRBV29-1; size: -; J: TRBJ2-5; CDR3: CSVRDRVLETQYF; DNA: TGCAGCGTCCGGGACAGGGTCCTAGAGACCCAGTACTTC
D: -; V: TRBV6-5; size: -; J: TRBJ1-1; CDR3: CASSKNRGTEAFF; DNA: TGTGCCAGCAGCAAGAATAGGGGCACTGAAGCTTTCTTT
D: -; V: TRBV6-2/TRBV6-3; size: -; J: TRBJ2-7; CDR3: CASSITGLGDYEQYF; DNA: TGTGCCAGCAGCATAACAGGGCTAGGGGACTACGAGCAGTACTTC
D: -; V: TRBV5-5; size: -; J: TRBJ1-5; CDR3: CASSLLSNQPQHF; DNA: TGTGCCAGCAGCTTGCTGAGCAATCAGCCCCAGCATTTT
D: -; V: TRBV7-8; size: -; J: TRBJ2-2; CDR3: CASSRNPRAGELFF; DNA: TGTGCCAGCAGCCGCAACCCCAGGGCCGGGGAGCTGTTTTTT
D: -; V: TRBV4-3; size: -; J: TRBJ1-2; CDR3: CASSQDPTANYGYTF; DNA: TGCGCCAGCAGCCAAGATCCGACAGCTAACTATGGCTACACCTTC
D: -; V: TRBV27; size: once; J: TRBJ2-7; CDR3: CASSEQGGEQYF; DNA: TGTGCCAGCAGTGAACAGGGGGGGGAGCAGTACTTC